These 26 T cell receptor beta chains share one sample of origin, sequenced in a study of T cell changes during pregnancy in multiple sclerosis. Profiled with immunoSEQ multiplex PCR; TCRdb holds only in-frame clones, not every one. The profile shows 41,000 or so clones, approximately 90% of them singletons. The input for sequencing was CD4+ T cells from peripheral blood mononuclear cells, taken in the first trimester of pregnancy. All receptors come from a female donor with multiple sclerosis, enrolled in a pregnancy study.

The rearrangement joins TRBV6-6 to TRBJ1-5; the D is unclear. The germline gives CDR1 MNHNY, CDR2 SVGAGI (reference sequence). The V end lost 0 bases, the J end lost 2 bases, and 5 bases lay between the germline ends. CDR3 length equals 14 residues. The CDR3 DNA follows: TGTGCCAGCAGTTACTCGTCCGGCAATCAGCCCCAGCATTTT. This gives the protein CASSYSSGNQPQHF.

This chain uses TRBV5-6 with TRBJ1-3; D remains ambiguous. This CDR3 comprises 15 residues. Germline V gene lookup returns CDR1 SGHDT and CDR2 YYEEEE. The V end was cut by 0 bases, the J end by 3 bases, with 10 bases between. This CDR3 is CASSLGLINGNTIYF. For the CDR3, the DNA is TGTGCCAGCAGCTTGGGGCTGATCAATGGAAACACCATATATTTT.

As DNA, the CDR3 is TGTGCCAGCACCGCGGGCCAGTCGCGGGACGCTTTCTTT. This codes for CASTAGQSRDAFF. The genes are TRBV6-1 and TRBJ1-1; D is perhaps TRBD1 (5 bases). The CDR3 sequence is 13 residues long. V lost 7 bases, J lost 11 bases, and 20 bases lay in between. Germline V gene data show CDR1 as MNHNS and CDR2 as SASEGT.

V usage is TRBV29-1 and J usage is TRBJ2-1; D may be TRBD2 (7 bases). CDR3 size: 15 residues. From germline, CDR1 is SQVTM and CDR2 ANQGSEA. V lost 6 bases, J lost 9 bases, and 24 bases lay in between. The CDR3 loop is CSVRAGASGGGEQFF. The DNA of the CDR3 is TGCAGCGTGAGGGCGGGGGCCTCAGGCGGCGGTGAGCAGTTCTTC.

This chain uses TRBV28 with TRBJ1-5, with D hard to call. The CDR3 is 16 amino acids. Trimming cost V 3 bases and J 4 bases, with 16 bases left between them. Germline V CDR1 and CDR2: MDHEN, SYDVKM. The CDR3 coding sequence is TGTGCCAGCAGTTTCAAACTGGGAGTTGGGAATCAGCCCCAGCATTTT. Translating gives CASSFKLGVGNQPQHF.

CDR3 bases: TGCACCAGCAGCCTCGGGACTAGCGATCTCTCCTACGAGCAGTACTTC. Translated: CTSSLGTSDLSYEQYF. The chain recombines TRBV1 with TRBJ2-7; the D call in the table, TRBD2, was not verified against the DNA. TRBV1 is shown as a pseudogene. CDR3 length: 16 residues.

The chain carries TRBV5-1 and TRBJ2-1, with 11 positions matching TRBD2. The junction had 1 base not matched to a gene; V was cut back by 2 bases and J by 6 bases. The V gene's germline CDR1 is SGHRS and CDR2 YFSETQ. The CDR3 contains 14 residues. DNA of the CDR3: TGCGCCAGCAGCTTCACTAGCGGGAGCAATGAGCAGTTCTTC. This encodes CASSFTSGSNEQFF.

The chain combines TRBV18 with TRBJ1-2; maybe TRBD1 (6 bases). Trimming removed 3 bases at V and 1 base at J, with 9 bases between. The CDR3 contains 14 residues. From germline, CDR1 is KGHSH and CDR2 LQKENI. CDR3: CASSPLDSNYGYTF. CDR3 bases: TGTGCCAGCTCACCTCTGGACAGTAACTATGGCTACACCTTC.

In DNA form, the CDR3 reads TGCGCCAGCAGCCCGGGACTAGCGGGAACCCTCGAGCAGTACTTC. It translates to CASSPGLAGTLEQYF. The chain couples TRBV5-1 to TRBJ2-7, with 13 nucleotides matching TRBD2. The germline CDR1 and CDR2 sequences are SGHRS and YFSETQ. There are 15 residues in the CDR3. The V and J ends lost 4 bases and 6 bases, in that order; junction bases with no gene match: 7.

This chain uses TRBV30 with TRBJ1-4; possibly TRBD1 for D (5 bases). CDR1 is GTSNPN and CDR2 is SVGIG in the germline V gene (reference sequence). Trimming shortened V by 0 bases and J by 8 bases, and 10 bases separated the two germline ends. The CDR3 is made up of 13 amino acids. CDR3 DNA sequence: TGTGCCTGGAGTGTTACCCGGGGGGAAAAACTGTTTTTT. Translated, it gives CAWSVTRGEKLFF.

Turning to this clone: One junction end does not reproduce the germline sequence, and a read error may be involved. This chain connects TRBV7-7 to TRBJ2-7; possible D gene TRBD1, 6 bases. The CDR3 spans 15 residues. The germline V gene has CDR1 SSHAT and CDR2 FNYEAQ (reference sequence). The CDR3 DNA follows: TGTGCTAGCAGCCCCCGCCCGGGACAACTCTACGAGCAGTACTTC. It codes for CASSPRPGQLYEQYF.

The genes are TRBV7-9 and TRBJ1-1; TRBD1 matches 7 bases. The CDR3 covers 15 residues. Germline V gene lookup returns CDR1 SEHNR and CDR2 FQNEAQ (reference sequence). Losses at the gene ends were 2 bases for V and 0 bases for J; bases not matched to a gene: 3. CDR3 coding DNA: TGTGCCAGCAGCTTACCGGGACAGATGAACACTGAAGCTTTCTTT. This translates into CASSLPGQMNTEAFF.

The chain recombines TRBV9 with TRBJ2-3; TRBD2 matches at 8 bases. CDR1 and CDR2 (germline): SGDLS, YYNGEE. Trimming at V came to 0 bases and at J to 4 bases, leaving 7 bases not matched to a gene. CDR3 length: 16 amino acids. The DNA of the CDR3 is TGTGCCAGCAGCGTAGTGGCGGGAGGACTCTCAGATACGCAGTATTTT. The encoded protein is CASSVVAGGLSDTQYF.

The rearrangement joins TRBV5-1 to TRBJ2-6; 7 bases map to TRBD1. Germline V lookup: CDR1 SGHRS, CDR2 YFSETQ. V shed 2 bases, J shed 4 bases, and the junction held 6 bases outside the gene matches. The CDR3 sequence is 16 residues long. In DNA, the CDR3 is TGCGCCAGCAGCTTAGGGGGCGCAACCGGGGCCAACGTCCTGACTTTC. Translation: CASSLGGATGANVLTF.

The rearrangement links TRBV5-1 to TRBJ2-7, with 7 bases lining up with TRBD1. With V trimmed by 4 bases and J by 0 bases, 4 bases remained unmatched. The CDR3 has 14 amino acids. CDR1 is SGHRS, CDR2 YFSETQ, per germline. In DNA form, the CDR3 reads TGCGCCAGCAGCCCCCGACAGGGCTCCTACGAGCAGTACTTC. This translates into CASSPRQGSYEQYF.

This clone was seen just once. The J gene is TRBJ2-5, the V gene TRBV4-2, with a possible D match to TRBD2 (5 bases). Germline V lookup: CDR1 LGHNA, CDR2 YNFKEQ. The CDR3 consists of 15 residues. Deletions cut 2 bases from V and 2 bases from J, with 12 bases between. The CDR3 protein is CASSQTWGEQETQYF. The CDR3 DNA reads TGTGCCAGCAGCCAAACGTGGGGAGAACAAGAGACCCAGTACTTC.

Worth noting for this clone: The same CDR3 can be traced to other DNA sequences in this sample. The V and J genes are TRBV9 and TRBJ2-7; 10 bases match TRBD2. The germline V gene has CDR1 SGDLS and CDR2 YYNGEE. The CDR3 runs 15 residues. The V gene end was trimmed by 2 bases and the J gene end by 2 bases; junction bases not matched to a gene: 4. In DNA form, the CDR3 reads TGTGCCAGCAGCGTGGGTCTAGCGGGAGCCTACGAGCAGTACTTC. Protein: CASSVGLAGAYEQYF.

The chain carries TRBV4-3 and TRBJ2-1; D unclear. The CDR3 spans 14 residues. The germline V gene encodes CDR1 LGHNA and CDR2 YSLEER. Trimming cost V 0 bases and J 5 bases, with 8 bases left between them. In DNA, the CDR3 is TGCGCCAGCAGCCAAGATTGGCAAAACAATGAGCAGTTCTTC. Residues: CASSQDWQNNEQFF.

The V gene is TRBV28, the J gene TRBJ2-3, with 10 nucleotides matching TRBD2. V lost 3 bases and J lost 15; bases outside the gene matches: 9. The CDR3 is 13 amino acids. CDR1 and CDR2 from the germline V gene are MDHEN and SYDVKM. The CDR3 region is CASSLPVAGGGYF. In nucleotides, the CDR3 is TGTGCCAGCAGTTTGCCGGTAGCGGGAGGCGGATATTTT.

The V gene is TRBV7-2, the J gene TRBJ2-7; the match to TRBD2 covers 9 bases. This CDR3 is built from 14 residues. Trimming took 3 bases from V and 3 from J; bases not matched to a gene: 3. Germline V lookup: CDR1 SGHTA, CDR2 FQGNSA. CDR3 nucleotides: TGTGCCAGCAGCTTTTCAGCGGGAGGCTACGAGCAGTACTTC. Its translation is CASSFSAGGYEQYF.

The rearrangement uses TRBV27 and TRBJ1-1; maybe TRBD1 (5 bases). The germline V and J ends were trimmed by 9 bases and 3 bases, with 17 bases remaining between them. CDR1 is MNHEY and CDR2 is SMNVEV in the germline V gene (reference sequence). The CDR3 runs to 14 residues. The CDR3 sequence: CASHKRAGDTEAFF. CDR3 nucleotides: TGTGCCAGTCACAAGAGGGCGGGGGACACTGAAGCTTTCTTT.

The chain couples TRBV11-3 to TRBJ2-5; D is unresolved. Germline V lookup: CDR1 SGHNT, CDR2 YENEEA. This CDR3 region has 16 residues. Trimming cost V 1 base and J 1 base, with 13 bases left between them. The DNA for the CDR3 is TGTGCCAGCAGCTTAGTTGTCCGGGTCCCCCAAGAGACCCAGTACTTC. This gives the protein CASSLVVRVPQETQYF.

The V and J genes are TRBV5-4 and TRBJ2-5; D is unclear. V shed 4 bases and J shed 4 bases, with 14 bases lying between them. This CDR3 is built from 14 residues. Germline V gene lookup returns CDR1 SGHNT and CDR2 YYREEE (reference sequence). CDR3 DNA: TGTGCCAGCAGCCCCCAGACGACTGCAGAGACCCAGTACTTC. Its protein is CASSPQTTAETQYF.

This clone was seen only a few times. The V and J genes are TRBV28 and TRBJ1-5; D is possibly TRBD1 (5 bases). Germline V gene sequence: CDR1 MDHEN, CDR2 SYDVKM. Deletions cut 2 bases from V and 0 bases from J, with 8 bases between. The CDR3 runs 15 residues. The CDR3 spells CASSLPRASNQPQHF. CDR3 sequence (DNA): TGTGCCAGCAGTTTACCCAGGGCTAGCAATCAGCCCCAGCATTTT.

J is TRBJ2-7 and V is TRBV7-9; the D is unclear. Germline CDR1 and CDR2: SEHNR and FQNEAQ (reference sequence). The CDR3 length is 14 residues. V lost 5 bases and J 5 bases, leaving 16 bases between the germline ends. DNA of the CDR3: TGTGCCAGCAGCCCCCCGCCCGGGTATGACGAGCAGTACTTC. Translation: CASSPPPGYDEQYF.

This clone was observed once. The chain has TRBV5-4 and TRBJ2-1, with TRBD1 matching over 7 bases. The CDR3 is 13 amino acids. Germline-derived CDR1 and CDR2 are SGHNT and YYREEE (reference sequence). Germline trimming cut 5 bases from V and 5 bases from J; bases unmatched to any gene: 4. For the CDR3, the DNA is TGTGCCAGCAGTCGGACAGGCCACAATGAGCAGTTCTTC. It codes for CASSRTGHNEQFF.